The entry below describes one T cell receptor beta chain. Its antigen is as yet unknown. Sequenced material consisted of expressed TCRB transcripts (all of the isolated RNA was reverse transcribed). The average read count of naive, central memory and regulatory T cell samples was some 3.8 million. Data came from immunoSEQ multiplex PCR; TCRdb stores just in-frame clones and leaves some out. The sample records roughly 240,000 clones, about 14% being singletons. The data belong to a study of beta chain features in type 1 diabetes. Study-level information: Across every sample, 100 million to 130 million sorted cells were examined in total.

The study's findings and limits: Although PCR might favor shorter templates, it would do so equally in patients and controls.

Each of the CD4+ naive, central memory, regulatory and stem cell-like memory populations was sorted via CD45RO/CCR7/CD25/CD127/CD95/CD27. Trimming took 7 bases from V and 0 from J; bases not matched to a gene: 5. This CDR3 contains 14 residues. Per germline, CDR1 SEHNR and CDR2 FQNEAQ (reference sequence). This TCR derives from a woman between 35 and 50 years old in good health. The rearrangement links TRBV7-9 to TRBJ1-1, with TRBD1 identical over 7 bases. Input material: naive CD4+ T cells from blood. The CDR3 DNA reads TGTGCCAGCACGGCGGGACAGCTGAACACTGAAGCTTTCTTT. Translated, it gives CASTAGQLNTEAFF.